This T cell receptor beta chain derives from a study of T cell clonotyping in hematopoietic cell transplantation. Background on the study: Cytoreduction preceded collection of pretransplant recipient samples.

The assay was immunoSEQ multiplex PCR, and TCRdb's table has in-frame clones only and misses some. The sample records fewer than 15,000 clones, over 70% being singletons. Time point defined: recipient sample about 28 days before transplant, after cytoreduction. This CDR3 is built from 15 residues. The germline V and J ends were trimmed by 3 bases and 9 bases, with 20 bases remaining between them. Germline values: CDR1 SGHTA, CDR2 FQGNSA. Sequences were derived from peripheral blood mononuclear cells, sampled before stem cell transplant. The clonotype comes from a man aged 60-69 years with acute myeloid leukemia. Some clones in this sample may be carry-over from other donors' samples. This chain links TRBV7-2 with TRBJ1-1, with D perhaps matching TRBD1 (6 bases). CDR3 region: CASSFTDSVSGQAFF. For the CDR3, the DNA is TGTGCCAGCAGCTTTACGGACAGCGTCAGCGGTCAAGCTTTCTTT.